This TCR beta chain came from a study of blood T cell repertoires in COVID-19. Study as a whole: In each case, the material was cDNA or gDNA derived from T cells, B-cell-depleted T cells, or PBMCs.

Trimming at V came to 2 bases and at J to 2 bases, leaving 2 bases not matched to a gene. The CDR3 is made up of 15 amino acids. Germline V gene sequence: CDR1 MNHEY, CDR2 SVGAGI. Sequencing was performed with immunoSEQ multiplex PCR; in TCRdb, only in-frame clones are kept and a portion is missing. The sample lists 200,000 to 250,000 clones; about 85% were seen once. Participant-given clinical history determined each cohort assignment. Sequenced sample: PBMCs or T cells enriched from blood (not recorded which). This clonotype originated in a young man who had recovered from COVID-19. The rearrangement links TRBV6-5 to TRBJ1-4, with 7 positions matching TRBD1. CDR3 coding DNA: TGTGCCAGCAGTTACGGGGACAGCACTAATGAAAAACTGTTTTTT. This encodes CASSYGDSTNEKLFF.